The sample holds one count of the clone carrying this TCR beta chain. The CDR3 extends over 14 amino acids. The germline gives CDR1 LGHDT, CDR2 YNNKEL (reference sequence). Trimming pared 2 bases from V and 1 base from J, leaving 6 bases between. The data derive from a study of blood T cell repertoires in COVID-19. Study information: T cells, B-cell-depleted T cells, or PBMCs provided the cDNA or gDNA that served as material.

In the authors' methods: Estimates of nucleated cell counts were drawn from the amplification of reference gene primers. Libraries were prepared by immunoSEQ multiplex PCR; TCRdb keeps only in-frame clonotypes and omits some of them. Clonal size and the V and J genes are those of that table, whereas D and trimming came from the DNA. The sample has about 73,000 clones, 90% seen once; the top ten hold approximately 5%. The receptor was derived from a woman aged 18 to 35 with acute or convalescent COVID-19. The chain links TRBV3-1 (or the pseudogene TRBV3-2) to TRBJ1-5; D uncertain. Sequencing used peripheral blood. CDR3 nucleotide sequence: TGTGCCAGCAGCCAATATGCGAGCAATCAGCCCCAGCATTTT. It translates to CASSQYASNQPQHF.